The 16 T cell receptor beta chains given below trace back to one sample, sequenced in a study of T-cell memory formation after mild COVID-19. TCRdb independently ran MiXCR on the 5' RACE reads; one entry per CDR3 protein. The profile covers under 250,000 distinct CDR3 sequences, with 8% to 10% appearing a single time and around 21% taken by the ten largest. Sequencing used PBMCs or a T cell subset sorted from them (not recorded which). The source is a man between 18 and 29 years old who had mild COVID-19 (a few samples of this study predate the infection). Cell type and time point are not known.

The V gene is TRBV27, the J gene TRBJ1-1; D gene ambiguous. The V gene's germline CDR1 is MNHEY and CDR2 SMNVEV (reference sequence). V gave up 7 bases and J gave up 5 bases, with 11 bases separating them. This CDR3 region has 12 residues. The CDR3 DNA reads as TGTGCCAGCAAACCCTCGGGGACTGAAGCTTTCTTT. This encodes CASKPSGTEAFF.

This clonotype turned up a few times. The chain uses TRBV7-2 and TRBJ1-1; no definite D call. Trimming shortened V by 1 base and J by 1 base, and 10 bases separated the two germline ends. Germline V CDR1 and CDR2: SGHTA, FQGNSA. The CDR3 is 15 residues long. The CDR3 nucleotides are TGTGCCAGCAGCTTAGGGCGGGCGACGAACACTGAAGCTTTCTTT. Translated: CASSLGRATNTEAFF.

This chain connects TRBV10-2 to TRBJ2-3; no reliable D call. The germline gives CDR1 WSHSY, CDR2 SAAADI. The CDR3 extends over 14 amino acids. With 8 bases removed from V and 4 bases from J, the gap between germline ends came to 16 bases. CDR3: CASGHSSAADTQYF. CDR3 nucleotides: TGCGCCAGCGGGCACTCCTCGGCGGCAGATACGCAGTATTTT.

This clonotype has only a few counts. The rearrangement uses TRBV24-1 and TRBJ1-2; no reliable D call. The CDR3 runs to 14 residues. V lost 4 bases, J lost 1 base, and 9 bases lay in between. Looked up from germline, CDR1 is KGHDR and CDR2 is SFDVKD. The CDR3 reads CATSEAGYNYGYTF. The CDR3 DNA is TGTGCCACCAGTGAAGCAGGTTATAACTATGGCTACACCTTC.

The chain links TRBV7-2 to TRBJ2-3, with 12 bases identical to TRBD2. The length of the CDR3 is 16 residues. Trimming at V came to 5 bases and at J to 2 bases, leaving 5 bases not matched to a gene. CDR1 is SGHTA, CDR2 FQGNSA, per germline. CDR3 loop: CASSNRLAGDTDTQYF. CDR3 nucleotides: TGTGCCAGCAGCAACCGACTAGCGGGGGACACAGATACGCAGTATTTT.

V gene TRBV7-3 combines with J gene TRBJ2-5; 9 bases fit TRBD1. The CDR3 is 15 residues long. The ends lost 2 bases at V and 5 bases at J; junction bases unmatched: 6. Germline-derived CDR1 and CDR2 are SGHTA and FQGTGA. CDR3 residues: CASSLWGTGFETQYF. CDR3 DNA sequence: TGTGCCAGCAGCTTATGGGGGACAGGGTTTGAGACCCAGTACTTC.

This chain joins TRBV12-3 or TRBV12-4 and TRBJ1-1, with D possibly being TRBD1 (5 bases). The CDR3 is made up of 13 amino acids. V was cut by 10 bases and J by 5 bases, with 17 bases left in between. The CDR3, as DNA: TGTGCCATCTCCCGGGACTCGTGGACTGAAGCTTTCTTT. This translates into CAISRDSWTEAFF.

This clonotype appeared many times. The genes are TRBV12-5 and TRBJ1-2; D is perhaps TRBD1 (5 bases). The CDR3 is made up of 12 amino acids. Trimming pared 3 bases from V and 8 bases from J, leaving 10 bases between. Germline values: CDR1 LGHNT, CDR2 FRNRAP. CDR3 nucleotides: TGTGCTAGTGGTTTTTCAGGGTACGGCTACACCTTC. This sequence encodes CASGFSGYGYTF.

The sample holds a few counts of this clonotype. J is TRBJ2-3 and V is TRBV12-3 or TRBV12-4, with TRBD2 matching over 9 bases. V shed 5 bases, J shed 10 bases, and the junction held 4 bases outside the gene matches. The CDR3 is made up of 12 amino acids. The CDR3 coding sequence is TGTGCCAGCAGTCCTAGCGGGGTTCCGCAGTATTTT. It is translated as CASSPSGVPQYF.

This clonotype was seen a few times. The rearrangement joins TRBV9 to TRBJ1-1, with TRBD1 as a possible D gene (5 bases). This CDR3 contains 15 residues. Germline V CDR1 and CDR2: SGDLS, YYNGEE. Deletions cut 5 bases from V and 0 bases from J, with 14 bases between. The CDR3 protein is CASRKIGGVNTEAFF. CDR3 sequence (DNA): TGTGCCAGCAGGAAAATCGGGGGGGTGAACACTGAAGCTTTCTTT. Full variable domain (remainder filled in from reference TRBV9 and TRBJ1-1): DSGVTQTPKHLITATGQRVTLRCSPRSGDLSVYWYQQSLDQGLQFLIQYYNGEERAKGNILERFSAQQFPDLHSELNLSSLELGDSALYFCASRKIGGVNTEAFFGQGTRLTVV.

J is TRBJ2-7 and V is TRBV6-5; 10 bases map to TRBD2. The J segment lost 4 bases and the V segment lost 5 bases, leaving 5 bases of the junction unmatched. The CDR3 has 14 amino acids. Looked up from germline, CDR1 is MNHEY and CDR2 is SVGAGI. The DNA for the CDR3 is TGTGCCAGCAGTGACACTAGCGGGGTTTACGAGCAGTACTTC. Translating it yields CASSDTSGVYEQYF.

This clonotype was detected only a few times. The V gene is TRBV5-1, the J gene TRBJ2-1; no clear D. Trimming removed 1 base at V and 5 bases at J, with 7 bases between. This CDR3 is built from 13 residues. Germline assignment: CDR1 SGHRS and CDR2 YFSETQ. For the CDR3, the DNA is TGCGCCAGCAGCTTGAAGACGGACAATGAGCAGTTCTTC. This gives the protein CASSLKTDNEQFF.

This clonotype was counted only a few times. The chain recombines TRBV5-4 with TRBJ2-3; D is perhaps TRBD2 (6 bases). Trimming shortened V by 4 bases and J by 7 bases, and 7 bases separated the two germline ends. This CDR3 is 11 amino acids long. CDR1 is SGHNT, CDR2 YYREEE, per germline (reference sequence). The CDR3 sequence: CASSGGNTQYF. CDR3 nucleotides: TGTGCCAGCAGCGGGGGGAATACGCAGTATTTT. The variable domain in full, with the rest retrieved from reference TRBV5-4 and TRBJ2-3, is ETGVTQSPTHLIKTRGQQVTLRCSSQSGHNTVSWYQQALGQGPQFIFQYYREEENGRGNFPPRFSGLQFPNYSSELNVNALELDDSALYLCASSGGNTQYFGPGTRLTVL.

The table lists this clonotype with a few counts. V gene TRBV5-1 combines with J gene TRBJ1-6; D not certain. The CDR3 runs 14 residues. Germline CDR1 SGHRS, CDR2 YFSETQ. Trimming shortened V by 1 base and J by 5 bases, and 7 bases separated the two germline ends. The CDR3 region is CASSLMQNNSPLHF. The CDR3 DNA reads TGCGCCAGCAGCTTGATGCAGAATAATTCACCCCTCCACTTT.

This clonotype was detected only a few times. The chain links TRBV3-1 to TRBJ2-5; tentatively, D is TRBD1 (5 bases). V gave up 0 bases and J gave up 3 bases, with 11 bases separating them. CDR3 size: 15 residues. Germline-derived CDR1 and CDR2 are LGHDT and YNNKEL (reference sequence). The CDR3 reads CASSQDSGFKETQYF. CDR3 nucleotide sequence: TGTGCCAGCAGCCAAGATTCAGGGTTTAAAGAGACCCAGTACTTC.

This clonotype was observed a few times. The DNA for the CDR3 is TGCAGTGCTAGAGATCCGCTAGCCGCCTACGAGCAGTACGTC. This translates into CSARDPLAAYEQYV. The chain uses TRBV20-1 and TRBJ2-7, with D perhaps matching TRBD2 (5 bases). CDR1 is DFQATT, CDR2 SNEGSKA, per germline (reference sequence). This CDR3 comprises 14 residues. Trimming left V 0 bases short and J 2 bases short, with 11 bases between.